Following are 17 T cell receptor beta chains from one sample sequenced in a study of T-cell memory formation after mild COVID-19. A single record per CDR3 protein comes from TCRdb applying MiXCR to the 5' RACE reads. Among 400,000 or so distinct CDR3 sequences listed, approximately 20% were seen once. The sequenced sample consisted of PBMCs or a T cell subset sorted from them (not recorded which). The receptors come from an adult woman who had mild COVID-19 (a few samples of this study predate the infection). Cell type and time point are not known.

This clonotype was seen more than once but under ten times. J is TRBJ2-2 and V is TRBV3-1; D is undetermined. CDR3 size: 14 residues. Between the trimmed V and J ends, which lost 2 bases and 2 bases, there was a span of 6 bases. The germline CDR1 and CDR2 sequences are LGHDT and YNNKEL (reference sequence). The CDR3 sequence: CASSQLANTGELFF. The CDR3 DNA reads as TGTGCCAGCAGCCAACTCGCTAACACCGGGGAGCTGTTTTTT.

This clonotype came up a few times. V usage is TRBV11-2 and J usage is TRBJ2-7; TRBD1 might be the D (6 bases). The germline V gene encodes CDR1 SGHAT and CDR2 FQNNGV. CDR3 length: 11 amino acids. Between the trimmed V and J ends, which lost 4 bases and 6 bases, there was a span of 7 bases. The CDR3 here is CASSSDSEQYF. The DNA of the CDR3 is TGTGCCAGCAGCTCGGACAGCGAGCAGTACTTC.

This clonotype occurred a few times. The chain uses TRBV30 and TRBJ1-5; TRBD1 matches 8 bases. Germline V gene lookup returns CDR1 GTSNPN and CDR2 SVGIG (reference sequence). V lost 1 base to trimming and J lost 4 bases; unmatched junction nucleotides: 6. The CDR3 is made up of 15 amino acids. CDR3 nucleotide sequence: TGTGCCTGGAGTGAGACAGGGGAGGGAAATCAGCCCCAGCATTTT. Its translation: CAWSETGEGNQPQHF.

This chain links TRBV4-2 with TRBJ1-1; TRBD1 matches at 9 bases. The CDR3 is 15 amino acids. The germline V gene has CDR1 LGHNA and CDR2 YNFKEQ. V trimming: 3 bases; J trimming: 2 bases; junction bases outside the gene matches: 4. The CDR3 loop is CASSQPDRGNTEAFF. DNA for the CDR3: TGTGCCAGCAGCCAGCCGGACAGGGGCAACACTGAAGCTTTCTTT.

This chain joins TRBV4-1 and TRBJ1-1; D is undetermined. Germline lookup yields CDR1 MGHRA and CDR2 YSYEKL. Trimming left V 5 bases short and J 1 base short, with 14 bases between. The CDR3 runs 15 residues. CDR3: CASSYRLTGNTEAFF. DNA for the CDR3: TGCGCCAGCAGCTACCGACTCACGGGGAACACTGAAGCTTTCTTT.

In DNA form, the CDR3 reads TGTGCCAGCAGCTTGAGGTTTAATGAGCAGTTCTTC. Its protein is CASSLRFNEQFF. J is TRBJ2-1 and V is TRBV5-6; D call uncertain. The CDR3 extends over 12 amino acids. V was shortened by 1 base and J by 7 bases, with 6 bases between the two germline ends. The germline V gene encodes CDR1 SGHDT and CDR2 YYEEEE.

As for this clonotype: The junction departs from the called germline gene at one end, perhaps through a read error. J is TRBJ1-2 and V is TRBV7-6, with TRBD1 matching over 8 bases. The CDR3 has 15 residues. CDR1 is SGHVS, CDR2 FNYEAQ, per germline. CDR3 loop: CSSSRGQDTNYGYTF. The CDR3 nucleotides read TGTTCCAGCAGCCGGGGACAGGATACTAACTATGGCTACACCTTC.

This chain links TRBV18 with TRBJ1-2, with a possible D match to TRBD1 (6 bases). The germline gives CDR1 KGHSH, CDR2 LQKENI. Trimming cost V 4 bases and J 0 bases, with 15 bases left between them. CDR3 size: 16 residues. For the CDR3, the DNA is TGTGCCAGCTCACAGGGGGTCGGACCTTCTAACTATGGCTACACCTTC. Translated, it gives CASSQGVGPSNYGYTF.

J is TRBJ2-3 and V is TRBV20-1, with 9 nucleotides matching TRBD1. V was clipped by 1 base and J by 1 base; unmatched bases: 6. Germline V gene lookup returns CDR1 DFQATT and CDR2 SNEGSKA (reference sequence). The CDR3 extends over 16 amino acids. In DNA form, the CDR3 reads TGCAGTGCTAGAGCCAGAGGACAGGGGCGCACAGATACGCAGTATTTT. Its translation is CSARARGQGRTDTQYF.

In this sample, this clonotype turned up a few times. As DNA, the CDR3 is TGTGCCAGCAGCCAAGAGGGAGCAGGAGGCTACACCTTC. Translating it yields CASSQEGAGGYTF. The chain joins TRBV3-1 to TRBJ1-2; D remains ambiguous. The V gene's germline CDR1 is LGHDT and CDR2 YNNKEL (reference sequence). Deletions cut 0 bases from V and 8 bases from J, with 10 bases between. The CDR3 covers 13 residues.

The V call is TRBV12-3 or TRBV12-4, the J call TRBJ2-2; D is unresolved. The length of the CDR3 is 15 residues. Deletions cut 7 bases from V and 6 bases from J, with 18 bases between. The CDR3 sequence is CASTLGQAGPGELFF. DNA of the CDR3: TGTGCCAGCACCCTTGGGCAGGCTGGGCCCGGGGAGCTGTTTTTT.

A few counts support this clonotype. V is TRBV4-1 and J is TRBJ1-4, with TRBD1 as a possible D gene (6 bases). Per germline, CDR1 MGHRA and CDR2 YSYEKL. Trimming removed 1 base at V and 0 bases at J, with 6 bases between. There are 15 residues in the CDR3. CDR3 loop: CASSQGTATNEKLFF. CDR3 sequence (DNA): TGCGCCAGCAGCCAAGGGACAGCAACTAATGAAAAACTGTTTTTT.

As DNA, the CDR3 is TGTGCCAGCAGCCAAGACCCCTCGATCGAGCAGTACTTC. Translation: CASSQDPSIEQYF. The rearrangement uses TRBV3-1 and TRBJ2-7, with D unclear. Germline V gives CDR1 LGHDT, CDR2 YNNKEL (reference sequence). The CDR3 runs to 13 residues. V gave up 0 bases and J gave up 6 bases, with 9 bases separating them.

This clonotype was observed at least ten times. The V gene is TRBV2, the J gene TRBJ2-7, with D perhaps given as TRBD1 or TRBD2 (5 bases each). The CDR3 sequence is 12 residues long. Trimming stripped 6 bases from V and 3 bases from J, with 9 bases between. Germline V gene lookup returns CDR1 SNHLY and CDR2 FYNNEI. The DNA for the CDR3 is TGTGCCAGCAGGGGGACGGACTACGAGCAGTACTTC. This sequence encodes CASRGTDYEQYF. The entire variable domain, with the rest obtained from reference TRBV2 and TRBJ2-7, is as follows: EPEVTQTPSHQVTQMGQEVILRCVPISNHLYFYWYRQILGQKVEFLVSFYNNEISEKSEIFDDQFSVERPDGSNFTLKIRSTKLEDSAMYFCASRGTDYEQYFGPGTRLTVT.

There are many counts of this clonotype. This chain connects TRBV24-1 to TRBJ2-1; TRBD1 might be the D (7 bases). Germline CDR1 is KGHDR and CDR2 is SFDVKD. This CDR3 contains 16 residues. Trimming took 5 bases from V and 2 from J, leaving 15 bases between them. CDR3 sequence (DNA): TGTGCCACCAGTGTCAGGGGGGTTAAGACCTACAATGAGCAGTTCTTC. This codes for CATSVRGVKTYNEQFF.

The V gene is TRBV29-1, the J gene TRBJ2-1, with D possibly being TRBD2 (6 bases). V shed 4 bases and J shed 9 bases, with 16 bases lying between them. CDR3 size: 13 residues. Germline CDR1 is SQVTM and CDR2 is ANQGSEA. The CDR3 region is CSVGQRLGGEQFF. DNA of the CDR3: TGCAGCGTTGGTCAACGACTAGGCGGTGAGCAGTTCTTC.

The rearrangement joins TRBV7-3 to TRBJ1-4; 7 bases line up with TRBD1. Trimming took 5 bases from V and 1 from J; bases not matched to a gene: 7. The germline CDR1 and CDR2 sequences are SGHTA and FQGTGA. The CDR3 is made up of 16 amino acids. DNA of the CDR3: TGTGCCAGCAGCCCTCGTACAGGGGAAACTAATGAAAAACTGTTTTTT. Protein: CASSPRTGETNEKLFF.